This is a list of T cell receptor beta chains from one sample in a study of technical replicates of blood from several donors. TCRdb keeps only in-frame clones here, not all; method: immunoSEQ multiplex PCR. The sample contains around 100,000 clones, approximately 95% of which appear only once. Sample: T cells isolated from PBMCs. The receptors derive from a human donor in good health. The CDR3 runs from the conserved cysteine through the conserved F or W. A D gene is named only where the DNA matches it firmly. Clone sizes are given selectively: once, few, many, or a class where the clone is expanded.

j_call: TRBJ2-7; d_call: NA; clone_size: NA; v_call: TRBV6-5; cdr3_aa: CASKLGGELHEQYF; cdr3_nt: TGTGCCAGCAAACTCGGAGGGGAGCTCCACGAGCAGTACTTC
j_call: TRBJ2-1; d_call: TRBD1; clone_size: NA; v_call: TRBV5-1; cdr3_aa: CASSLAEIQGALAGTYNEQFF; cdr3_nt: TGCGCCAGCAGCTTGGCTGAGATACAGGGGGCATTGGCGGGGACCTACAATGAGCAGTTCTTC
j_call: TRBJ1-4; d_call: NA; clone_size: NA; v_call: TRBV5-4; cdr3_aa: CASSLGGPATNEKLFF; cdr3_nt: TGTGCCAGCAGCTTGGGAGGGCCCGCAACTAATGAAAAACTGTTTTTT
j_call: TRBJ2-3; d_call: TRBD2; clone_size: NA; v_call: TRBV18; cdr3_aa: CASSPTSGSTDTQYF; cdr3_nt: TGTGCCAGCTCACCGACTAGCGGGAGCACAGATACGCAGTATTTT
j_call: TRBJ2-7; d_call: TRBD2; clone_size: NA; v_call: TRBV6-6; cdr3_aa: CASGAGAGYEQYF; cdr3_nt: TGTGCCAGCGGGGCGGGAGCTGGGTACGAGCAGTACTTC
j_call: TRBJ2-5; d_call: TRBD2; clone_size: NA; v_call: TRBV19; cdr3_aa: CASSQTSAQETQYF; cdr3_nt: TGTGCCAGTAGTCAGACTAGCGCCCAAGAGACCCAGTACTTC
j_call: TRBJ2-3; d_call: TRBD2; clone_size: NA; v_call: TRBV9; cdr3_aa: CASSPQLAGGVEDTQYF; cdr3_nt: TGTGCCAGCAGCCCACAACTAGCGGGAGGTGTTGAAGATACGCAGTATTTT
j_call: TRBJ1-1; d_call: NA; clone_size: once; v_call: TRBV28; cdr3_aa: CASSFRNTEAFF; cdr3_nt: TGTGCCAGCAGTTTTAGGAACACTGAAGCTTTCTTT
j_call: TRBJ2-7; d_call: NA; clone_size: NA; v_call: TRBV25-1; cdr3_aa: CASSESEEGSYEQYF; cdr3_nt: TGTGCCAGCAGTGAAAGCGAGGAGGGTAGCTACGAGCAGTACTTC
j_call: TRBJ2-2; d_call: NA; clone_size: NA; v_call: TRBV6-5; cdr3_aa: CASSYSYTGELFF; cdr3_nt: TGTGCCAGCAGTTACAGCTACACCGGGGAGCTGTTTTTT
j_call: TRBJ2-7; d_call: TRBD1; clone_size: NA; v_call: TRBV18; cdr3_aa: CASSPTIQGSDEQYF; cdr3_nt: TGTGCCAGCTCCCCCACCATACAGGGGAGCGACGAGCAGTACTTC
j_call: TRBJ1-1; d_call: TRBD1; clone_size: NA; v_call: TRBV10-3; cdr3_aa: CAISESGTGTTEAFF; cdr3_nt: TGTGCCATCAGTGAGTCCGGGACAGGGACCACTGAAGCTTTCTTT
j_call: TRBJ2-3; d_call: TRBD2; clone_size: NA; v_call: TRBV28; cdr3_aa: CASSQLAGAPDTQYF; cdr3_nt: TGTGCCAGCAGCCAACTAGCGGGGGCCCCAGATACGCAGTATTTT
j_call: TRBJ2-1; d_call: NA; clone_size: NA; v_call: TRBV9; cdr3_aa: CASSVDPSNEQFF; cdr3_nt: TGTGCCAGCAGCGTAGACCCTAGCAATGAGCAGTTCTTC
j_call: TRBJ2-1; d_call: NA; clone_size: NA; v_call: TRBV7-3; cdr3_aa: CASSLSGGPYNEQFF; cdr3_nt: TGTGCCAGCAGCTTAAGCGGAGGTCCCTACAATGAGCAGTTCTTC
j_call: TRBJ1-1; d_call: TRBD1; clone_size: once; v_call: TRBV25-1; cdr3_aa: CATNIGTGGFTEAFF; cdr3_nt: TGTGCCACTAATATCGGGACAGGGGGCTTTACTGAAGCTTTCTTT
j_call: TRBJ2-3; d_call: TRBD2; clone_size: NA; v_call: TRBV10-2; cdr3_aa: CASSEVAGTLGDTQYF; cdr3_nt: TGCGCCAGCAGTGAAGTAGCGGGCACGCTTGGAGATACGCAGTATTTT